This TCR beta chain derives from a study of shared clonotypes between healthy human individuals. This CDR3 has 13 amino acids. Germline V CDR1 and CDR2: MNHEY, SMNVEV (reference sequence). V was clipped by 7 bases and J by 2 bases, with 9 bases between them. Here immunoSEQ multiplex PCR was the method, and the copy in TCRdb shows in-frame clones only, minus some. The sample yields 550,000 to 750,000 clones, 92% seen once. Terminally differentiated effector memory CD45RA+ cells were left out of the naive CD8 fraction, which was CD45RO-negative and positively selected for CCR7. The sequencing input was naive CD8+ T cells sorted from blood. The receptor's source is a man aged 30 to 45 in good health. This chain connects TRBV27 to TRBJ2-1, with D possibly matching TRBD2 (6 bases). Here the CDR3 DNA reads TGTGCCAGCATTGGAGGGACCTACAATGAGCAGTTCTTC. Translation: CASIGGTYNEQFF.